The T cell receptor (beta chain) under discussion was sequenced for a study of T cell clonality in common variable immunodeficiency. Findings of the study overall: CVID subjects had higher TCRbeta clonality than healthy controls, most marked in about a third. Patient heterogeneity in the CVID cohort limited correlations between repertoire features and clinical complications. In common variable immunodeficiency, TCR beta chains reportedly carried fewer deletions and N-nucleotide insertions.

No CVID subject was ill or on immunomodulatory drugs when sampled. Equal genomic DNA amounts from CVID and control samples were sequenced. Assay: immunoSEQ multiplex PCR; the TCRdb copy retains only in-frame clones and omits some. This repertoire includes several thousand clones. Notes on this clone: The antigen is not known. Read coverage stops 3 residues before the CDR3 terminus; the germline J gene supplies the remainder.

The V gene end was trimmed by 2 bases and the J gene end by 6 bases; junction bases not matched to a gene: 3. Germline lookup yields CDR1 SGHTA and CDR2 FQGNSA. The CDR3 loop spans 15 amino acids. The sequencing input was peripheral blood mononuclear cells. The receptor was isolated from a human donor with common variable immunodeficiency. This rearrangement joins TRBV7-2 to TRBJ2-4; 11 positions match TRBD2. The covered CDR3 bases are TGTGCCAGCAGCTTATTAGCGGGGGGGATAAACATT. This translates into CASSLLAGGINI. The full CDR3 reads CASSLLAGGINIQYF. Based on the CDR3 plus reference TRBV7-2 and TRBJ2-4, the full variable domain is GAGVSQSPSNKVTEKGKDVELRCDPISGHTALYWYRQSLGQGLEFLIYFQGNSAPDKSGLPSDRFSAERTGGSVSTLTIQRTQQEDSAVYLCASSLLAGGINIQYFGAGTRLSVL.